Listed below are T cell receptor beta chains from one sample, sequenced in a study of T cell repertoires in cytomegalovirus infection. TCRdb used MiXCR to reprocess the reads, holding one entry per CDR3 protein. The data hold a few hundred thousand distinct CDR3 sequences, with about two fifths observed a single time. Their cognate antigens are unknown. Sequenced here: cultured PBMCs, sampled from culture after CMV antigen stimulation. The receptors derive from a human donor in good health (CMV status not recorded). Some clones in this sample may be carry-over from other donors' samples. The CDR3 runs from the conserved cysteine through the conserved F or W. A D gene is named only where the DNA matches it firmly. Where a row states a size, it is once, few, many or the class of an expanded clone; other rows omit it.

J gene,CDR3 length,clone size,D gene,V gene,CDR3 protein,CDR3 DNA
TRBJ2-2,12,.,.,TRBV12-3/TRBV12-4,CASIPSSGELFF,TGTGCCAGCATTCCGTCAAGCGGGGAGCTGTTTTTT
TRBJ1-5,15,.,.,TRBV10-3,CAISDSREGNQPQHF,TGTGCCATCAGTGATAGCAGGGAGGGCAATCAGCCCCAGCATTTT
TRBJ2-1,13,.,.,TRBV2,CASSGSGPGEQFF,TGTGCCAGCAGTGGAAGCGGCCCTGGTGAGCAGTTCTTC
TRBJ2-5,14,few,.,TRBV10-3,CAISGGGGGTNQYF,TGTGCCATCAGTGGGGGAGGAGGGGGCACGAACCAGTACTTC
TRBJ2-3,15,few,.,TRBV7-2,CASSSSRDIADTQYF,TGTGCCAGCAGCTCGAGCCGGGACATAGCAGATACGCAGTATTTT
TRBJ2-1,15,.,.,TRBV10-3,CAIVDQRGSYNEQFF,TGTGCCATCGTTGATCAGCGCGGCTCCTACAATGAGCAGTTCTTC
TRBJ1-6,13,.,.,TRBV2,CASSDQGGSPLHF,TGTGCCAGCAGTGACCAGGGTGGGTCACCCCTCCACTTT
TRBJ2-7,14,few,TRBD1,TRBV7-9,CASSLIQGVYEQYF,TGTGCCAGCAGCTTAATTCAGGGGGTTTACGAGCAGTACTTC
TRBJ2-5,17,.,.,TRBV5-5,CASSLAYGRAIQETQYF,TGTGCCAGCAGCTTAGCGTATGGCCGGGCCATACAAGAGACCCAGTACTTC
TRBJ1-5,13,.,TRBD1,TRBV12-3/TRBV12-4,CASRGQGSQPQHF,TGTGCCAGCAGGGGACAGGGGAGCCAGCCCCAGCATTTT
TRBJ1-1,13,.,TRBD1,TRBV12-3/TRBV12-4,CASRTRGYTEAFF,TGTGCCAGCAGGACCAGGGGGTACACTGAAGCTTTCTTT
TRBJ2-1,14,.,TRBD2,TRBV5-4,CASSSGLARNEQFF,TGTGCCAGCAGCTCGGGACTAGCAAGGAATGAGCAGTTCTTC
TRBJ2-3,16,.,.,TRBV7-9,CASSPFQTFAPDTQYF,TGTGCCAGCAGCCCCTTTCAGACATTCGCCCCAGATACGCAGTATTTT
TRBJ2-5,15,.,TRBD2,TRBV27,CASSRGLAGDQTQYF,TGTGCCAGCAGCCGCGGACTAGCGGGAGATCAGACCCAGTACTTC
TRBJ2-3,15,.,.,TRBV7-2,CASSIRRRLADTQYF,TGTGCCAGCAGCATCCGAAGGCGTTTAGCAGATACGCAGTATTTT
TRBJ2-2,17,.,TRBD2,TRBV7-9,CASSLTPSGSTDGELFF,TGTGCCAGCAGCTTGACCCCTAGCGGGAGTACGGACGGGGAGCTGTTTTTT
TRBJ2-7,15,.,.,TRBV6-2/TRBV6-3,CASSSVGTAGYEQYF,TGTGCCAGCAGTTCAGTGGGGACGGCGGGGTACGAGCAGTACTTC
TRBJ1-2,15,.,.,TRBV19,CASRYRDVDLYGYTF,TGTGCCAGTAGGTACCGGGACGTCGACCTCTATGGCTACACCTTC
TRBJ2-1,14,few,TRBD1,TRBV7-2,CASSLDGPGGEQFF,TGTGCCAGCAGCTTAGACGGACCAGGGGGTGAGCAGTTCTTC
TRBJ1-1,14,.,.,TRBV15,CATSRAQTIPEAFF,TGTGCCACCAGCAGAGCACAAACAATCCCTGAAGCTTTCTTT
TRBJ2-3,15,few,.,TRBV7-6,CASSLSPSPTDTQYF,TGTGCCAGCAGCTTAAGTCCATCCCCCACAGATACGCAGTATTTT
TRBJ2-3,12,.,TRBD2,TRBV10-3,CAIKRDTDTQYF,TGTGCCATCAAGCGGGACACAGATACGCAGTATTTT
TRBJ1-1,14,.,.,TRBV7-2,CASSAGAWGTEAFF,TGTGCCAGCAGCGCAGGGGCTTGGGGGACTGAAGCTTTCTTT
TRBJ2-1,15,few,.,TRBV11-2,CASSPTGQGTNEQFF,TGTGCCAGCAGTCCGACCGGGCAGGGGACTAATGAGCAGTTCTTC
TRBJ2-3,14,many,.,TRBV7-2,CASSPSRGPDTQYF,TGTGCCAGCAGCCCCTCTCGGGGTCCAGATACGCAGTATTTT
TRBJ2-1,11,few,TRBD2,TRBV7-2,CASSSAGGLFF,TGTGCCAGCAGCTCAGCGGGAGGGCTGTTCTTC
TRBJ2-7,14,few,TRBD2,TRBV27,CASSPLAGSYEQYF,TGTGCCAGCAGTCCCCTAGCGGGCTCCTACGAGCAGTACTTC
TRBJ1-6,11,.,.,TRBV3-1,CASSHGGPLHF,TGTGCCAGCAGCCATGGTGGGCCCCTCCACTTT
TRBJ2-1,20,.,TRBD2,TRBV4-1,CASSQVKTSGGPSSYNEQFF,TGTGCCAGCAGCCAAGTTAAGACTAGCGGGGGGCCGAGCTCCTACAATGAGCAGTTCTTC
TRBJ2-5,13,.,TRBD1,TRBV10-3,CAIRSGGGETQYF,TGTGCCATCAGATCAGGGGGCGGGGAGACCCAGTACTTC
TRBJ2-2,16,.,.,TRBV27,CASTLQGGPGTGELFF,TGTGCCAGCACACTCCAGGGGGGGCCGGGCACCGGGGAGCTGTTTTTT
TRBJ2-3,15,few,.,TRBV7-6,CASSPEGGFPDTQYF,TGTGCCAGCAGCCCCGAGGGGGGGTTCCCAGATACGCAGTATTTT